The 12 T cell receptor beta chains given below trace back to one sample, sequenced in a study of blood T cell repertoires in COVID-19. Method: immunoSEQ multiplex PCR; TCRdb's copy keeps in-frame clones and lacks some. The sample records over 110,000 clones, about 87% being singletons. Material: peripheral blood. The receptors come from a human donor in a cohort sampled during active COVID-19.

V gene TRBV3-1 (or the pseudogene TRBV3-2) combines with J gene TRBJ1-4, with D maybe TRBD1 (5 bases). The CDR3 loop spans 15 amino acids. Germline assignment: CDR1 LGHDT and CDR2 YNNKEL (reference sequence). Deletions cut 5 bases from V and 2 bases from J, with 12 bases between. CDR3 coding DNA: TGTGCCAGCAGCTACGACGGGGGTACTAATGAAAAACTGTTTTTT. Amino acid sequence: CASSYDGGTNEKLFF.

The CDR3 loop reads CASSEYAGLQYF. The CDR3 DNA reads TGTGCCAGCAGTGAGTACGCGGGACTGCAGTATTTT. The chain links TRBV2 to TRBJ2-3; tentatively, D is TRBD2 (6 bases). The V gene's germline CDR1 is SNHLY and CDR2 FYNNEI. The CDR3 extends over 12 amino acids. Trimming stripped 3 bases from V and 11 bases from J, with 12 bases between.

The chain joins TRBV3-1 (or the pseudogene TRBV3-2) to TRBJ1-1; D is ambiguous. This CDR3 region has 13 residues. Trimming removed 3 bases from V and 3 bases from J, with 8 bases in between. Germline CDR1 is LGHDT and CDR2 is YNNKEL (reference sequence). The CDR3 sequence is CASSQRFYTEAFF. In nucleotides, the CDR3 is TGTGCCAGCAGCCAGCGATTCTACACTGAAGCTTTCTTT.

The J gene is TRBJ1-2, the V gene TRBV6-1, with D possibly matching TRBD1 (5 bases). Germline V gene sequence: CDR1 MNHNS, CDR2 SASEGT. V lost 1 base and J 7 bases, leaving 16 bases between the germline ends. The CDR3 runs 15 residues. The CDR3 loop is CASSEVWEGGVGYTF. The CDR3 DNA sequence: TGTGCCAGCAGTGAAGTGTGGGAGGGAGGGGTTGGCTACACCTTC.

This chain connects TRBV4-2 to TRBJ2-5, with D maybe TRBD2 (6 bases). The V end was cut by 1 base, the J end by 2 bases, with 14 bases between. Germline V lookup: CDR1 LGHNA, CDR2 YNFKEQ. The CDR3 has 16 amino acids. The CDR3 DNA is TGTGCCAGCAGCCAAGGGCGGGGAAACGTACAAGAGACCCAGTACTTC. Its protein is CASSQGRGNVQETQYF.

Points on this clone: This sample also contains other DNA sequences that code for the same CDR3. V and J are TRBV3-1 (or the pseudogene TRBV3-2) and TRBJ2-1, with a possible D match to TRBD2 (5 bases). The CDR3 consists of 15 residues. Trimming took 1 base from V and 1 from J, leaving 8 bases between them. Germline V gene lookup returns CDR1 LGHDT and CDR2 YNNKEL (reference sequence). The CDR3 protein is CASSQGGVSYNEQFF. The CDR3 coding sequence is TGTGCCAGCAGCCAAGGGGGAGTGTCCTACAATGAGCAGTTCTTC.

The J gene is TRBJ2-2, the V gene TRBV5-1, with a possible D match to TRBD1 (7 bases). Germline CDR1 SGHRS, CDR2 YFSETQ. Trimming took off 4 bases at V and 7 bases at J, with 23 bases between the two ends. The CDR3 has 17 amino acids. The CDR3 DNA follows: TGCGCCAGCAGCGTAAAGACGGGGGCAGGGGGAGACGGGGAGCTGTTTTTT. This encodes CASSVKTGAGGDGELFF.

V is TRBV19 and J is TRBJ2-1; weak D call: TRBD1 (6 bases). In germline, CDR1 is LNHDA, CDR2 SQIVND (reference sequence). This CDR3 comprises 16 residues. The germline V and J ends were trimmed by 2 bases and 0 bases, with 11 bases remaining between them. CDR3 region: CASSIKRGSSYNEQFF. The CDR3 DNA reads TGTGCCAGTAGTATAAAGAGGGGGAGCTCCTACAATGAGCAGTTCTTC. Variable domain in full (rest from reference TRBV19 and TRBJ2-1): DGGITQSPKYLFRKEGQNVTLSCEQNLNHDAMYWYRQDPGQGLRLIYYSQIVNDFQKGDIAEGYSVSREKKESFPLTVTSAQKNPTAFYLCASSIKRGSSYNEQFFGPGTRLTVL.

The chain employs TRBV7-9 and TRBJ2-7; the D is unclear. V was shortened by 1 base and J by 1 base, with 5 bases between the two germline ends. CDR1 and CDR2 (germline): SEHNR, FQNEAQ (reference sequence). CDR3 length: 13 amino acids. Here the CDR3 reads CASSLGLSYEQYF. The CDR3 region has the DNA TGTGCCAGCAGCTTAGGACTTTCCTACGAGCAGTACTTC.

The J gene is TRBJ1-4, the V gene TRBV12-3 or TRBV12-4, with D uncertain. The CDR3 extends over 12 amino acids. V lost 6 bases to trimming and J lost 11 bases, with 13 bases between them. The CDR3 DNA sequence: TGTGCCAGCAGACCCAGCACGGGGAAACTGTTTTTT. Its translation: CASRPSTGKLFF.

The chain links TRBV7-2 to TRBJ1-2; 8 nucleotides align to TRBD1. Germline V gene lookup returns CDR1 SGHTA and CDR2 FQGNSA. V dropped 5 bases and J dropped 6; count of bases not matched to a gene: 11. This CDR3 spans 15 amino acids. The CDR3 bases are TGTGCCAGCAGCACCCGACAGGGGATAAGGGATGGCTACACCTTC. Translated, it gives CASSTRQGIRDGYTF.

This chain joins TRBV4-2 and TRBJ2-3; 13 bases are a match to TRBD2. Germline V gene data show CDR1 as LGHNA and CDR2 as YNFKEQ. The trim removed 3 bases at V and 2 bases at J, leaving 5 bases unmatched. This CDR3 has 17 residues. CDR3 residues: CASSHPGLAGATDTQYF. For the CDR3, the DNA is TGTGCCAGCAGCCACCCCGGACTAGCGGGGGCCACAGATACGCAGTATTTT.